This section outlines one T cell receptor (beta chain) sequence together with its context. This sample stems from a study of control samples from healthy donors and cancer patients. TCRdb's copy holds only in-frame clones and misses some; the assay was immunoSEQ multiplex PCR. The sample lists roughly 73,000 clones, roughly 84% occurring once. CDR3 length: 15 amino acids. Trimming took 6 bases from V and 6 from J, leaving 21 bases between them. Germline values: CDR1 MNHEY, CDR2 SMNVEV (reference sequence). The TCR sequence derives from a man between 50 and 59 years old in good health. Input material: blood. The V and J genes are TRBV27 and TRBJ2-7; possibly TRBD2 for D (6 bases). Here the CDR3 reads CASRRPRGASREQYF. The CDR3 DNA is TGTGCCAGCAGACGACCGCGGGGAGCCTCCCGCGAGCAGTACTTC.